Listed here are 25 T cell receptor beta chains from one sample, sequenced in a study of Ad26.COV2.S vaccination and SARS-CoV-2 variants. The method was immunoSEQ multiplex PCR; TCRdb's version includes in-frame clones alone and lacks a portion of them. The sample includes about 350,000 clones, more than 85% of them seen just once. The treatment was: some 20 received Ad26.COV2.S at low or high dose, single or two shots; a few received placebo; per-sample allocation not given. Day 63 following the first vaccine or placebo injection was when the samples were taken. The sequencing used peripheral blood, collected in a trial of Ad26.COV2.S vaccine versus placebo. These receptors originate from a person aged 18-60 years who received the Ad26.COV2.S COVID-19 vaccine or a placebo.

The chain combines TRBV4-1 with TRBJ1-4; no clear D. CDR3 size: 15 residues. Germline V gives CDR1 MGHRA, CDR2 YSYEKL. V was pared by 0 bases and J by 4 bases, with 9 bases between. This chain's CDR3 is CASSQEGDINEKLFF. The CDR3 DNA follows: TGCGCCAGCAGCCAAGAAGGAGATATTAATGAAAAACTGTTTTTT.

In this sample, this clone turned up once. J is TRBJ1-2 and V is TRBV11-2; possible D gene TRBD1, 5 bases. The V gene's germline CDR1 is SGHAT and CDR2 FQNNGV. This CDR3 comprises 14 residues. Trimming pared 4 bases from V and 4 bases from J, leaving 13 bases between. CDR3 in DNA: TGTGCCAGCAGCTCCCAGACAGCCTTCTATGGCTACACCTTC. Translated, it gives CASSSQTAFYGYTF.

On this clone: Additional DNA sequences in this sample encode the identical CDR3. The gene calls are TRBV29-1 and TRBJ1-1; maybe TRBD1 (5 bases). The CDR3 contains 13 residues. Trimming shortened V by 6 bases and J by 2 bases, and 13 bases separated the two germline ends. The germline CDR1 and CDR2 sequences are SQVTM and ANQGSEA. In DNA form, the CDR3 reads TGCAGCGTCGGAAGACAGTTAAACACTGAAGCTTTCTTT. The encoded protein is CSVGRQLNTEAFF.

The chain carries TRBV9 and TRBJ1-5; the D gene is possibly TRBD1 (5 bases). The length of the CDR3 is 16 residues. CDR1 and CDR2 from the germline V gene are SGDLS and YYNGEE. V was pared by 0 bases and J by 6 bases, with 16 bases between. CDR3 nucleotide sequence: TGTGCCAGCAGCGTAGGGGGGACGGCCTTTCCTCAGCCCCAGCATTTT. Encoded protein: CASSVGGTAFPQPQHF.

The chain employs TRBV15 and TRBJ2-7; D is perhaps TRBD1 or TRBD2 (5 bases each). The germline gives CDR1 LNHNV, CDR2 YYDKDF (reference sequence). V was pared by 1 base and J by 6 bases, with 13 bases between. The CDR3 is made up of 14 amino acids. The CDR3 region has the DNA TGTGCCACCAGCAGAGTATCGGGGCATGGCGAGCAGTACTTC. Translation: CATSRVSGHGEQYF.

The table lists this clone with many counts. This chain joins TRBV5-1 and TRBJ1-1, with D hard to call. In germline, CDR1 is SGHRS, CDR2 YFSETQ. The V end was cut by 0 bases, the J end by 2 bases, with 14 bases between. This CDR3 spans 16 amino acids. In nucleotides, the CDR3 is TGCGCCAGCAGCTTGGGGAGCAGTATTCGAAACACTGAAGCTTTCTTT. Residues: CASSLGSSIRNTEAFF.

The chain is built from TRBV3-1 (or the pseudogene TRBV3-2) and TRBJ1-4; no firm D call. The V and J ends lost 4 bases and 0 bases respectively, with 9 bases between them. Looked up from germline, CDR1 is LGHDT and CDR2 is YNNKEL (reference sequence). CDR3 size: 15 residues. The CDR3 DNA reads as TGTGCCAGCAGCCTGCAGAGTGCAACTAATGAAAAACTGTTTTTT. Protein sequence: CASSLQSATNEKLFF.

The chain is built from TRBV19 and TRBJ1-2; D possibly corresponds to TRBD1 (5 bases). V lost 5 bases to trimming and J lost 5 bases, with 9 bases between them. The CDR3 has 12 amino acids. Germline V lookup: CDR1 LNHDA, CDR2 SQIVND (reference sequence). CDR3 protein: CASSFQGYGYTF. DNA for the CDR3: TGTGCCAGTAGTTTCCAGGGATATGGCTACACCTTC.

In DNA, the CDR3 is TGTGCCAGCAGCTTAGGCCCGGATGGGTACAATCAGCCCCAGCATTTT. It encodes CASSLGPDGYNQPQHF. This sequence joins TRBV11-2 and TRBJ1-5, with D hard to call. The germline gives CDR1 SGHAT, CDR2 FQNNGV. The V gene lost 1 base and the J gene lost 3 bases, with 13 bases spanning the gap. This CDR3 is 16 amino acids long. The complete variable domain, with remaining parts taken from reference TRBV11-2 and TRBJ1-5, reads EAGVAQSPRYKIIEKRQSVAFWCNPISGHATLYWYQQILGQGPKLLIQFQNNGVVDDSQLPKDRFSAERLKGVDSTLKIQPAKLEDSAVYLCASSLGPDGYNQPQHFGDGTRLSIL.

This chain links TRBV19 with TRBJ1-1; no definite D call. The V and J ends lost 10 bases and 3 bases respectively, with 12 bases between them. The CDR3 totals 12 residues. The germline V gene has CDR1 LNHDA and CDR2 SQIVND (reference sequence). DNA for the CDR3: TGTGCCACCGCAAAGAGGGACACTGAAGCTTTCTTT. Translated: CATAKRDTEAFF. Using reference TRBV19 and TRBJ1-1 for the parts outside the CDR3, the full variable domain is DGGITQSPKYLFRKEGQNVTLSCEQNLNHDAMYWYRQDPGQGLRLIYYSQIVNDFQKGDIAEGYSVSREKKESFPLTVTSAQKNPTAFYLCATAKRDTEAFFGQGTRLTVV.

The chain recombines TRBV7-9 with TRBJ1-4, with D hard to call. The CDR3 runs 12 residues. Germline V lookup: CDR1 SEHNR, CDR2 FQNEAQ (reference sequence). The germline V and J ends were trimmed by 7 bases and 4 bases, with 7 bases remaining between them. As DNA, the CDR3 is TGTGCCAGCACCTTCGATAATGAAAAACTGTTTTTT. Translation gives CASTFDNEKLFF.

The chain has TRBV30 and TRBJ1-2; TRBD1 matches 7 bases. This CDR3 is built from 14 residues. V was clipped by 3 bases and J by 4 bases; unmatched bases: 8. The germline V gene encodes CDR1 GTSNPN and CDR2 SVGIG (reference sequence). CDR3 sequence: CAWRRQGGSYGYTF. The CDR3 DNA reads as TGTGCCTGGAGGAGACAGGGAGGGAGCTATGGCTACACCTTC. Full variable domain (outside the CDR3, taken from reference TRBV30 and TRBJ1-2): SQTIHQWPATLVQPVGSPLSLECTVEGTSNPNLYWYRQAAGRGLQLLFYSVGIGQISSEVPQNLSASRPQDRQFILSSKKLLLSDSGFYLCAWRRQGGSYGYTFGSGTRLTVV.

The chain carries TRBV19 and TRBJ1-4; TRBD1 aligns across 7 bases. CDR1 and CDR2 (germline): LNHDA, SQIVND (reference sequence). The CDR3 runs 18 residues. After removal of 5 bases from V and 3 bases from J, the junction contained 15 bases not matched to a gene. The CDR3 DNA reads TGTGCCAGTAGTCGACCCCCTTCATACGGGACAGCTAATGAAAAACTGTTTTTT. Its translation is CASSRPPSYGTANEKLFF.

The CDR3 spells CASSSVLAGLDEQYF. The CDR3 region has the DNA TGTGCCAGCAGTTCAGTACTAGCGGGACTCGACGAGCAGTACTTC. This rearrangement joins TRBV28 to TRBJ2-7, with TRBD2 identical over 10 bases. Germline assignment: CDR1 MDHEN and CDR2 SYDVKM. The CDR3 contains 15 residues. The V and J ends lost 4 bases and 5 bases, in that order; junction bases with no gene match: 8.

The CDR3 region is CASSLWVGLAGSNEQFF. CDR3 coding DNA: TGTGCCAGCAGCTTATGGGTGGGACTAGCGGGGAGTAATGAGCAGTTCTTC. The chain joins TRBV7-2 to TRBJ2-1; 13 nucleotides match TRBD2. The CDR3 consists of 17 residues. V lost 2 bases, J lost 7 bases, and 8 bases stayed unmatched. The germline gives CDR1 SGHTA, CDR2 FQGNSA.

This clone was seen once. This chain joins TRBV5-1 and TRBJ1-5; D is possibly TRBD1 (5 bases). V lost 5 bases, J lost 6 bases, and 12 bases lay in between. The CDR3 runs 13 residues. Germline V gene lookup returns CDR1 SGHRS and CDR2 YFSETQ. CDR3 region: CASRQDGSQPQHF. In DNA form, the CDR3 reads TGCGCCAGCAGACAGGATGGGAGTCAGCCCCAGCATTTT.

The chain employs TRBV12-3 or TRBV12-4 and TRBJ2-5, with no clear D. Trimming pared 3 bases from V and 0 bases from J, leaving 2 bases between. The CDR3 runs to 12 residues. The CDR3 loop is CASSFNQETQYF. The DNA for the CDR3 is TGTGCCAGCAGTTTTAACCAAGAGACCCAGTACTTC.

The rearrangement joins TRBV5-4 to TRBJ2-7, with D possibly matching TRBD2 (6 bases). The CDR3 spans 13 residues. Germline V CDR1 and CDR2: SGHNT, YYREEE (reference sequence). V was trimmed by 2 bases and J by 6 bases, leaving 12 bases between them. CDR3 sequence: CASSLAGWGEQYF. Written as DNA, the CDR3 is TGTGCCAGCAGCTTAGCGGGTTGGGGCGAGCAGTACTTC.

CDR3 protein: CASSPPFEREGHNEQFF. CDR3 nucleotides: TGTGCCAGCTCACCCCCTTTTGAGCGGGAGGGACACAATGAGCAGTTCTTC. This rearrangement joins TRBV18 to TRBJ2-1; 10 nucleotides align to TRBD2. The CDR3 is 17 residues long. The V and J ends lost 3 bases and 5 bases, in that order; junction bases with no gene match: 10. CDR1 is KGHSH, CDR2 LQKENI, per germline.

The chain uses TRBV28 and TRBJ1-5, with 7 bases lining up with TRBD1. Germline values: CDR1 MDHEN, CDR2 SYDVKM. V dropped 4 bases and J dropped 0; count of bases not matched to a gene: 12. This CDR3 is 18 amino acids long. The CDR3 coding sequence is TGTGCCAGCAGTTCTATTTGGGGTACAGGGGATAGCAATCAGCCCCAGCATTTT. This codes for CASSSIWGTGDSNQPQHF.

This clone was picked up one time. The chain uses TRBV5-1 and TRBJ2-3, with 7 bases matching TRBD1. In germline, CDR1 is SGHRS, CDR2 YFSETQ. Trimming took 4 bases from V and 7 from J; bases not matched to a gene: 9. The CDR3 runs to 14 residues. The CDR3 DNA sequence: TGCGCCAGCAGCCCGGGACAGAAATTGAATACGCAGTATTTT. Protein: CASSPGQKLNTQYF.

The chain has TRBV6-2 or TRBV6-3 and TRBJ2-5, with D perhaps TRBD1 (5 bases). Deletions cut 2 bases from V and 9 bases from J, with 13 bases between. Germline V gene lookup returns CDR1 MNHEY and CDR2 SVGEGT. The CDR3 sequence is 13 residues long. CDR3 residues: CASSYSPQGAQYF. CDR3 nucleotide sequence: TGTGCCAGCAGTTACAGCCCCCAAGGGGCCCAGTACTTC.

The chain recombines TRBV2 with TRBJ1-4; 8 bases agree with TRBD1. CDR1 and CDR2 from the germline V gene are SNHLY and FYNNEI. There are 15 residues in the CDR3. V lost 6 bases, J lost 0 bases, and 3 bases stayed unmatched. CDR3: CASSRDRPTNEKLFF. The CDR3 coding sequence is TGTGCCAGCAGCAGGGACAGGCCAACTAATGAAAAACTGTTTTTT.

The J gene is TRBJ1-5, the V gene TRBV19; D may be TRBD1 (6 bases). Deletions cut 5 bases from V and 7 bases from J, with 21 bases between. CDR1 and CDR2 (germline): LNHDA, SQIVND (reference sequence). CDR3 length: 16 residues. CDR3 sequence: CASSSDPGGAEQPQHF. The CDR3 bases are TGTGCCAGTAGTTCAGATCCGGGGGGCGCGGAGCAGCCCCAGCATTTT.

The chain couples TRBV19 to TRBJ1-2; D call uncertain. The V and J ends lost 3 bases and 0 bases respectively, with 8 bases between them. The CDR3 is made up of 14 amino acids. In germline, CDR1 is LNHDA, CDR2 SQIVND (reference sequence). CDR3 amino acids: CASSMSASNYGYTF. As DNA, the CDR3 is TGTGCCAGTAGTATGTCAGCGTCTAACTATGGCTACACCTTC.